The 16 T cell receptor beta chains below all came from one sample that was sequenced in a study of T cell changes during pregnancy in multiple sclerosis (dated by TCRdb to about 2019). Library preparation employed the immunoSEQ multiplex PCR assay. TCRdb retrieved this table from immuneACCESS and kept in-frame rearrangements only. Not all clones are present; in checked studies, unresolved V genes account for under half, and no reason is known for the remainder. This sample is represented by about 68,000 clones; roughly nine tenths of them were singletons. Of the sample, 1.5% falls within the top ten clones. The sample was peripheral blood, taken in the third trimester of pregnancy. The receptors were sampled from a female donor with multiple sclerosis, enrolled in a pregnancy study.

For the CDR3, the DNA is TGCGCCAGCAGCCAAGATCGGGGGGTTTCATACTATGGCTACACCTTC. It is translated as CASSQDRGVSYYGYTF. The rearrangement joins TRBV4-1 to TRBJ1-2; D is possibly TRBD1 (5 bases). CDR1 is MGHRA and CDR2 is YSYEKL in the germline V gene. Trimming stripped 0 bases from V and 3 bases from J, with 14 bases between. The CDR3 contains 16 residues.

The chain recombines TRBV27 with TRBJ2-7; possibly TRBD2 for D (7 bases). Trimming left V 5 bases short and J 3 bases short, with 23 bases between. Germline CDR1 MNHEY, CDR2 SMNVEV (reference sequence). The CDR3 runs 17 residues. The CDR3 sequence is CASSPRWGGSGGYEQYF. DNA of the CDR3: TGTGCCAGCAGTCCGCGTTGGGGGGGCTCCGGCGGCTACGAGCAGTACTTC.

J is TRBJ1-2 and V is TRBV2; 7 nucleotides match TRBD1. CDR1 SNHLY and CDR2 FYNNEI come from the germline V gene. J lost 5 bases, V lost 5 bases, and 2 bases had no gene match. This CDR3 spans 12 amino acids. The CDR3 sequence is CASSRQGYGYTF. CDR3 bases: TGTGCCAGCAGTAGACAGGGTTATGGCTACACCTTC. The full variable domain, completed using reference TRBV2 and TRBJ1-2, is EPEVTQTPSHQVTQMGQEVILRCVPISNHLYFYWYRQILGQKVEFLVSFYNNEISEKSEIFDDQFSVERPDGSNFTLKIRSTKLEDSAMYFCASSRQGYGYTFGSGTRLTVV.

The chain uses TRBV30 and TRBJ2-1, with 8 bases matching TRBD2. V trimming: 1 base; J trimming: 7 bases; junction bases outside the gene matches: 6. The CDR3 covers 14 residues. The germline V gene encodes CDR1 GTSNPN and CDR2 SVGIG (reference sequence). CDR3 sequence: CAWSGGLAGNEQFF. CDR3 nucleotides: TGTGCCTGGAGTGGTGGACTAGCTGGTAATGAGCAGTTCTTC.

The CDR3 coding sequence is TGTGCCAGCAGCTGGGACTCTTCCTACGAGCAGTACTTC. It yields the protein CASSWDSSYEQYF. The V call is TRBV5-4, the J call TRBJ2-7; tentative D call: TRBD2 (6 bases). Per germline, CDR1 SGHNT and CDR2 YYREEE (reference sequence). The CDR3 is 13 amino acids. V lost 3 bases and J lost 1, with 8 bases in between. The full variable domain, rest sourced from reference TRBV5-4 and TRBJ2-7, is ETGVTQSPTHLIKTRGQQVTLRCSSQSGHNTVSWYQQALGQGPQFIFQYYREEENGRGNFPPRFSGLQFPNYSSELNVNALELDDSALYLCASSWDSSYEQYFGPGTRLTVT.

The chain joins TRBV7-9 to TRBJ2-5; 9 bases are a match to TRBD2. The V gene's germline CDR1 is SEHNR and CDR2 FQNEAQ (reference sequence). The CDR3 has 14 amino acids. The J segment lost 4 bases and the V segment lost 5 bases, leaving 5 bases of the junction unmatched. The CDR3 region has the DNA TGTGCCAGCAGCGTTAGCGGGGGCGGAGAGACCCAGTACTTC. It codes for CASSVSGGGETQYF.

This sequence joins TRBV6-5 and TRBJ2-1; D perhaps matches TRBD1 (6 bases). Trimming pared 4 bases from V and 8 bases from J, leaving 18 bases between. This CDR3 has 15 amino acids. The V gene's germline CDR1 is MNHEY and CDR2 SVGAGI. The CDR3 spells CASSSSGIRGHEQFF. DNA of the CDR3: TGTGCCAGCAGTTCGAGTGGGATCAGGGGCCATGAGCAGTTCTTC.

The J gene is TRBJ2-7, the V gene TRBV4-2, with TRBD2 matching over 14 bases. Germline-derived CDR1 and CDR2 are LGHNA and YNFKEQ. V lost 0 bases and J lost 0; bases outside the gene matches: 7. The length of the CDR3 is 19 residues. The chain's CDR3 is CASSQDLGTSGGYSYEQYF. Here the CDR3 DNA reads TGTGCCAGCAGCCAAGATTTAGGGACTAGCGGGGGCTACTCCTACGAGCAGTACTTC.

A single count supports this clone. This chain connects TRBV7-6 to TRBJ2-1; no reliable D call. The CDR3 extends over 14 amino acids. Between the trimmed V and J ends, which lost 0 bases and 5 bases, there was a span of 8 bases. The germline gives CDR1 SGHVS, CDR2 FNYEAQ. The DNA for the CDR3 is TGTGCCAGCAGCTTAGCGTTTACGGACAATGAGCAGTTCTTC. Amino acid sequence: CASSLAFTDNEQFF.

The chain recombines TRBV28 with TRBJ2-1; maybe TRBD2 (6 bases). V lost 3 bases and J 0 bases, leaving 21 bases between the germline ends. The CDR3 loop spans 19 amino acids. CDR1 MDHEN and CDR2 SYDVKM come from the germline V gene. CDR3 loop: CASSFPSASGRSSYNEQFF. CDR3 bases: TGTGCCAGCAGTTTCCCATCCGCCTCGGGGAGGAGCTCCTACAATGAGCAGTTCTTC.

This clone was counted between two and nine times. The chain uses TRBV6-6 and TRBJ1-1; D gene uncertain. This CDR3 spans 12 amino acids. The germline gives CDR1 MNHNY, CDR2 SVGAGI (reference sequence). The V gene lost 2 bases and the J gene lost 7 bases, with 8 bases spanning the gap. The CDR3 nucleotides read TGTGCCAGCAGTTACGAGTTTCGTGAAGCTTTCTTT. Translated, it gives CASSYEFREAFF.

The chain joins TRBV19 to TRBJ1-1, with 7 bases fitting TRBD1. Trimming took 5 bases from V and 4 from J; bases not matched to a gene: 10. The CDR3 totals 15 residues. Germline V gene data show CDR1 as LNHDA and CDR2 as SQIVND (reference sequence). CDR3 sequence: CASSETGEASTEAFF. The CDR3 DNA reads TGTGCCAGTAGTGAAACAGGGGAGGCGAGCACTGAAGCTTTCTTT.

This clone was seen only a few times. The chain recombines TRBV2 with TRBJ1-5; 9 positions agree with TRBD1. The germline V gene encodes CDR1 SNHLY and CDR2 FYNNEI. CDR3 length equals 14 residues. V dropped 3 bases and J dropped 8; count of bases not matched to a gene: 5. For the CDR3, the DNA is TGTGCCAGCAGTGACCTGGGACAGGGAGAGCCCCAGCATTTT. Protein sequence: CASSDLGQGEPQHF.

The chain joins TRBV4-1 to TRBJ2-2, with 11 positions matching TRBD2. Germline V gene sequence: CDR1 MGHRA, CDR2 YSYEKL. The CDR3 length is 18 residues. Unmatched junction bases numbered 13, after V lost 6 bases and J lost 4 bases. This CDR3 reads CASREGLLAGAVTGELFF. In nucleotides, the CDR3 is TGCGCCAGCAGAGAGGGGCTACTAGCGGGAGCGGTCACCGGGGAGCTGTTTTTT.

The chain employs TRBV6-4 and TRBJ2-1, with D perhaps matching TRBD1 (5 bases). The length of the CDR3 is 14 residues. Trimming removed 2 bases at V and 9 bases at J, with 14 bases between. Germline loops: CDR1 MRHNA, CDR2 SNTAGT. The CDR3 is CASSDVQGFGEQFF. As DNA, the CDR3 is TGTGCCAGCAGTGACGTTCAGGGATTTGGTGAGCAGTTCTTC.

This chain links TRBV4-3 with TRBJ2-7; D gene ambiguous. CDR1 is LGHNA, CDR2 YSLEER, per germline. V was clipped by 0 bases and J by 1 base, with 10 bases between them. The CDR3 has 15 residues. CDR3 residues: CASSQEIHSSYEQYF. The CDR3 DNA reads TGCGCCAGCAGCCAAGAGATCCACAGTTCCTACGAGCAGTACTTC.